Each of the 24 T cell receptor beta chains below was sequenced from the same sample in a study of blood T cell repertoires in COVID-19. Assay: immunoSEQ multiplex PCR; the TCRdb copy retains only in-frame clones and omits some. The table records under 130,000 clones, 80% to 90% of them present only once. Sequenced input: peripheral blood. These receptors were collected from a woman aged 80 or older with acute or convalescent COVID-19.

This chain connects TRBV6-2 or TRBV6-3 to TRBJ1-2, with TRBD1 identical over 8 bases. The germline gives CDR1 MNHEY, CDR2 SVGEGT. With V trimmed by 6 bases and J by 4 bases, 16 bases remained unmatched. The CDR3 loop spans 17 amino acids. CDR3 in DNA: TGTGCCAGCAGCTCCGGGACAGGACCTTACACCTCCTATGGCTACACCTTC. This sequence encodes CASSSGTGPYTSYGYTF.

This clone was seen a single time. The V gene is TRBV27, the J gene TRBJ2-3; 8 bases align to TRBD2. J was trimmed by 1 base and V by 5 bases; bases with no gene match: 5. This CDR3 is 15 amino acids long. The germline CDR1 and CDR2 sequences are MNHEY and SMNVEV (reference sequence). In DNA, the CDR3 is TGTGCCAGCAGTGACGGGGGGGCGGGCACAGATACGCAGTATTTT. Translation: CASSDGGAGTDTQYF.

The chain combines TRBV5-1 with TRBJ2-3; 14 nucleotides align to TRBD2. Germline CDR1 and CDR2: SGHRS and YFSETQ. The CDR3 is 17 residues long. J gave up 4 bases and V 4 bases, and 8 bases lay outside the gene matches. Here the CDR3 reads CASSPTSGGASSDTQYF. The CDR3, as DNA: TGCGCCAGCAGCCCGACTAGCGGGGGGGCCAGTTCAGATACGCAGTATTTT.

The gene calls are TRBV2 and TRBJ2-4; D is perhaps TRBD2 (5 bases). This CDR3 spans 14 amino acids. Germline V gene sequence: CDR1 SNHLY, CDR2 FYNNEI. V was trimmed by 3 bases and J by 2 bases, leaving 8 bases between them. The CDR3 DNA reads TGTGCCAGCAGTGAGGGGAGATCCAAAAACATTCAGTACTTC. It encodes CASSEGRSKNIQYF.

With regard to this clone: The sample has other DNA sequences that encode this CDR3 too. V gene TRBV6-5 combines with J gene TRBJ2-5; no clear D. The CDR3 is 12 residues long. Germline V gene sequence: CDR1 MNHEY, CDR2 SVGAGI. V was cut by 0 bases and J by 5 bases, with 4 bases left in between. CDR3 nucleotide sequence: TGTGCCAGCAGTTACTCGAGGGAGACCCAGTACTTC. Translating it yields CASSYSRETQYF.

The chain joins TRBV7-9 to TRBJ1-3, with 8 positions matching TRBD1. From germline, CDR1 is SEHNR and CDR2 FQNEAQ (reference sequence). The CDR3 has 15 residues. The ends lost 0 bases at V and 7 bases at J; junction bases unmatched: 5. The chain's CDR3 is CASSLAGQGRNTIYF. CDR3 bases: TGTGCCAGCAGCTTAGCTGGACAGGGACGGAACACCATATATTTT.

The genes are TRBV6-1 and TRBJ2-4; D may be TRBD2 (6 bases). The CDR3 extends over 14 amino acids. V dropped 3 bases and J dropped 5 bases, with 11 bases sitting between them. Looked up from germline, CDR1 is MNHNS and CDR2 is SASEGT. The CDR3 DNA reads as TGTGCCAGCAGTGAGGACTATTCGGAAAACATTCAGTACTTC. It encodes CASSEDYSENIQYF.

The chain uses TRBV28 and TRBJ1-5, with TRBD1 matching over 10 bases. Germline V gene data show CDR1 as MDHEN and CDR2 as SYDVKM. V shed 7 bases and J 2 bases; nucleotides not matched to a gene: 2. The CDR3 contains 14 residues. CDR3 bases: TGTGCCAGCATAGGGACAGGGGGCAATCAGCCCCAGCATTTT. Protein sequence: CASIGTGGNQPQHF.

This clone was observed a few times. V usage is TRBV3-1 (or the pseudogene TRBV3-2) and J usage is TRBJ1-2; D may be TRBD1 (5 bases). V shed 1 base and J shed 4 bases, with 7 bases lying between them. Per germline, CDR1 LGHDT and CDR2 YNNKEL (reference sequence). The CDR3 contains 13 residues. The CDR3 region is CASSQAQGYGYTF. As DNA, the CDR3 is TGTGCCAGCAGCCAAGCCCAGGGCTATGGCTACACCTTC.

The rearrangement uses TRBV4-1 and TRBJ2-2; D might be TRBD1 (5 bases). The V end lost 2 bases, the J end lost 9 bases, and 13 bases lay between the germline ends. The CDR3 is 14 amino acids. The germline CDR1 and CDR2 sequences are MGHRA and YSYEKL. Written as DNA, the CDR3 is TGCGCCAGCAGCCAACCCCAGGGTTTTTGGGAGCTGTTTTTT. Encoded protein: CASSQPQGFWELFF.

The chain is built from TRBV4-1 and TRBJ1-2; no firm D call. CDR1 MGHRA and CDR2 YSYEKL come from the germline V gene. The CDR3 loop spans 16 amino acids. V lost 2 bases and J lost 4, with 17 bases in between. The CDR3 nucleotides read TGCGCCAGCAGCCAACCCGACGGCTTCTCGGGCTATGGCTACACCTTC. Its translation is CASSQPDGFSGYGYTF.

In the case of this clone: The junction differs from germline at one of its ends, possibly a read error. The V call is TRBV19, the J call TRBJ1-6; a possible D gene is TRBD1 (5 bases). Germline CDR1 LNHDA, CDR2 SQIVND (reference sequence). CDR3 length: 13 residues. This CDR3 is CASRRGNNSSLHF. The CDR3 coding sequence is TGTGCCAGCCGGAGGGGAAATAATTCATCCCTCCACTTT.

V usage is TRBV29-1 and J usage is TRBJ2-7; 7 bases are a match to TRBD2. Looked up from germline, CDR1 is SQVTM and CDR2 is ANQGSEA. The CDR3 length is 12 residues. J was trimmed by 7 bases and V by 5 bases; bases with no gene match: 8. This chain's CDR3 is CSVSGGSREQYF. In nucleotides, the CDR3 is TGCAGCGTTAGCGGCGGGAGTCGGGAGCAGTACTTC.

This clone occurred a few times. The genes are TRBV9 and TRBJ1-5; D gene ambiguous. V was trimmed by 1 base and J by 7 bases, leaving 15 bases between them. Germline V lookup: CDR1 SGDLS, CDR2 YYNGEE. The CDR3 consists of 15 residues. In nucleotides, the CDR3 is TGTGCCAGCAGCGTATCGGGGATGGCGGGACAGCCCCAGCATTTT. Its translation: CASSVSGMAGQPQHF.

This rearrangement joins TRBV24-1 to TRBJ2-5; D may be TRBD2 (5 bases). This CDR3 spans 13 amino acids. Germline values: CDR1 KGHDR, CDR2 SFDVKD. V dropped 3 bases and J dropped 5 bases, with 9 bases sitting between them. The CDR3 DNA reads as TGTGCCACCAGTGATACAGCGGTCGAGACCCAGTACTTC. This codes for CATSDTAVETQYF.

The CDR3 coding sequence is TGTGCCAGCAGCTTGGTGCGCCGGGATTTGGCGCCCTATGGCTACACCTTC. Residues: CASSLVRRDLAPYGYTF. The gene calls are TRBV5-4 and TRBJ1-2; no clear D gene. The CDR3 contains 17 residues. Trimming took 0 bases from V and 4 from J, leaving 19 bases between them. Germline CDR1 reads SGHNT; CDR2 reads YYREEE (reference sequence). Supplemented by reference TRBV5-4 and TRBJ1-2, the full variable domain reads ETGVTQSPTHLIKTRGQQVTLRCSSQSGHNTVSWYQQALGQGPQFIFQYYREEENGRGNFPPRFSGLQFPNYSSELNVNALELDDSALYLCASSLVRRDLAPYGYTFGSGTRLTVV.

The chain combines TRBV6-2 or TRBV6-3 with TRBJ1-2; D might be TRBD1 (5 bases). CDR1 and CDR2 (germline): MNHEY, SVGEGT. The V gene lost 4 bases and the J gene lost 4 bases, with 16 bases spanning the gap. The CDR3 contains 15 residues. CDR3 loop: CASSSRGGGSYGYTF. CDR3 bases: TGTGCCAGCAGTTCGCGCGGGGGAGGATCCTATGGCTACACCTTC.

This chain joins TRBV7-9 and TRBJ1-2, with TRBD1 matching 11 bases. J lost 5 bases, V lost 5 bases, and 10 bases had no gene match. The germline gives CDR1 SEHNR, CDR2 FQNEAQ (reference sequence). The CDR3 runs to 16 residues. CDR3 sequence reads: CASSIWTGGARYGYTF. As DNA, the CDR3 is TGTGCCAGCAGCATTTGGACAGGGGGCGCAAGGTATGGCTACACCTTC.

In nucleotides, the CDR3 is TGTGCCAGCAGCTTAGCTAGGGACAGAGATAACTATGGCTACACCTTC. This codes for CASSLARDRDNYGYTF. The chain couples TRBV7-8 to TRBJ1-2; 7 nucleotides match TRBD1. CDR3 length equals 16 residues. Unmatched junction bases numbered 5, after V lost 0 bases and J lost 1 base. Germline V gives CDR1 SGHVS, CDR2 FQNEAQ. Supplemented by reference TRBV7-8 and TRBJ1-2, the full variable domain reads GAGVSQSPRYKVAKRGQDVALRCDPISGHVSLFWYQQALGQGPEFLTYFQNEAQLDKSGLPSDRFFAERPEGSVSTLKIQRTQQEDSAVYLCASSLARDRDNYGYTFGSGTRLTVV.

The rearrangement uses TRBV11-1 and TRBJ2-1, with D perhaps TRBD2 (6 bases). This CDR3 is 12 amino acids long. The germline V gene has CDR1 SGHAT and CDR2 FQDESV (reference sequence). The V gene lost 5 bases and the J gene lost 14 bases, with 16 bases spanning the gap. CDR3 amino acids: CASSPRRDKKFF. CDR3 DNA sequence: TGTGCCAGCAGCCCGAGGAGGGATAAAAAGTTCTTC.

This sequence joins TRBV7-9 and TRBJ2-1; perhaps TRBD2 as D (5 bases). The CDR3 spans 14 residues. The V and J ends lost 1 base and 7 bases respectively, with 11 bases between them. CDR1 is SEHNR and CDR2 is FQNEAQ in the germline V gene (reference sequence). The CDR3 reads CASSLVEVANEQFF. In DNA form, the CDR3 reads TGTGCCAGCAGCTTAGTGGAGGTGGCTAATGAGCAGTTCTTC.

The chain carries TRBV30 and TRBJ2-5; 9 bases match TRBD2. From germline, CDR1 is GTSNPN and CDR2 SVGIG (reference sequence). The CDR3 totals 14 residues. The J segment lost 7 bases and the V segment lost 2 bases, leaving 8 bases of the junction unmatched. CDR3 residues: CAWSSGGSPGTQYF. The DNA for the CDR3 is TGTGCCTGGAGTAGCGGGGGGTCGCCGGGGACCCAGTACTTC. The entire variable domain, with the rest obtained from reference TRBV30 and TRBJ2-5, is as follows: SQTIHQWPATLVQPVGSPLSLECTVEGTSNPNLYWYRQAAGRGLQLLFYSVGIGQISSEVPQNLSASRPQDRQFILSSKKLLLSDSGFYLCAWSSGGSPGTQYFGPGTRLLVL.

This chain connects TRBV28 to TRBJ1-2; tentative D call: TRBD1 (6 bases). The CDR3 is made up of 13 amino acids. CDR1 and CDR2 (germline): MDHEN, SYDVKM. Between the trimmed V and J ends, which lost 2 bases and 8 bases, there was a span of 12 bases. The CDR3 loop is CASSLPSGVGYTF. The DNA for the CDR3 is TGTGCCAGCAGTTTACCGTCAGGGGTGGGCTACACCTTC.

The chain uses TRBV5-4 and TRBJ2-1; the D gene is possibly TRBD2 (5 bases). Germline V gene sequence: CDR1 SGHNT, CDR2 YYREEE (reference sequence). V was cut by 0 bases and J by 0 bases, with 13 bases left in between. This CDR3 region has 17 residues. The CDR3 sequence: CASSLVERKSSYNEQFF. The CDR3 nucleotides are TGTGCCAGCAGCTTGGTGGAGCGGAAGAGCTCCTACAATGAGCAGTTCTTC.